The table lists the clone carrying this TCR beta chain with many counts. Unmatched junction bases numbered 4, after V lost 7 bases and J lost 1 base. The CDR3 length is 14 residues. The germline V gene encodes CDR1 SGHAT and CDR2 FQNNGV. This specimen belongs to a study of regulatory T cells in long-lasting Graves disease. Relying on iRepertoire HTBI primers and Arm-PCR of CDR3 regions, the team built TCR beta libraries. TCRdb redid the calling of the multiplex PCR reads with MiXCR, one entry per CDR3 protein. The sample includes about 340,000 distinct CDR3 sequences, around 19% of them seen just once. The sample's time point: persistent/refractory GD, antithyroid drugs over 5 years with positive TRAb. RNA from PBMCs was the source of the TCR library.

This clonotype was obtained from a female donor with Graves disease. V is TRBV11-2 and J is TRBJ2-4; 7 nucleotides align to TRBD2. The sequencing here drew on peripheral blood mononuclear cells (PBMCs), taken when the disease was refractory, from a patient treated with antithyroid drugs. For the CDR3, the DNA is TGTGCCAGCACCTACGGGGGGGCCAAAAACATTCAGTACTTC. This codes for CASTYGGAKNIQYF.